These 19 T cell receptor beta chains came from one sample sequenced in a study of T cells in tumors after PD-1 blockade. Produced via immunoSEQ multiplex PCR; TCRdb's table is partial and in-frame only. Of approximately 30,000 clones listed, approximately 73% were seen once; the top ten hold approximately 40%. Sample: PBMCs, taken after anti-PD-1 treatment. The receptors here all came from a human donor with basal cell carcinoma.

CDR3 sequence (DNA): TGTGCCATCAGTGAGTCGTCCAACAGGGGGGAGCTGTTTTTT. Its translation: CAISESSNRGELFF. The gene calls are TRBV10-3 and TRBJ2-2; possible D gene TRBD1, 5 bases. The CDR3 loop spans 14 amino acids. The V end lost 0 bases, the J end lost 8 bases, and 10 bases lay between the germline ends. Germline CDR1 ENHRY, CDR2 SYGVKD.

This clone was recorded a few times. Other DNA sequences in the same sample also yield this CDR3. The chain uses TRBV7-8 and TRBJ2-2; D possibly corresponds to TRBD2 (7 bases). The CDR3 sequence is 15 residues long. CDR1 is SGHVS, CDR2 FQNEAQ, per germline. Trimming removed 2 bases at V and 2 bases at J, with 9 bases between. The DNA for the CDR3 is TGTGCCAGCAGCTTATGGGGGGGCAACACCGGGGAGCTGTTTTTT. This sequence encodes CASSLWGGNTGELFF.

The genes are TRBV27 and TRBJ2-3, with 7 bases matching TRBD2. This CDR3 region has 15 residues. Germline CDR1 is MNHEY and CDR2 is SMNVEV (reference sequence). The junction had 9 bases not matched to a gene; V was cut back by 4 bases and J by 5 bases. The CDR3 DNA reads TGTGCCAGCAGTTCCCGGGGGGTGGGGGAAGATACGCAGTATTTT. Translated: CASSSRGVGEDTQYF.

This rearrangement joins TRBV27 to TRBJ2-7; D is undetermined. Trimming pared 4 bases from V and 5 bases from J, leaving 6 bases between. Germline V gives CDR1 MNHEY, CDR2 SMNVEV (reference sequence). CDR3 length: 11 amino acids. The chain's CDR3 is CASSSGHEQYF. In DNA, the CDR3 is TGTGCCAGCAGTTCCGGACACGAGCAGTACTTC.

V is TRBV9 and J is TRBJ1-1, with unresolved D. This CDR3 is 15 amino acids long. Germline V gene data show CDR1 as SGDLS and CDR2 as YYNGEE. V gave up 4 bases and J gave up 2 bases, with 15 bases separating them. The CDR3 loop is CASSPRLGTNTEAFF. The CDR3 DNA reads as TGTGCCAGCAGCCCCAGACTGGGAACCAACACTGAAGCTTTCTTT.

The chain joins TRBV13 to TRBJ1-1; D unclear. The V and J ends lost 5 bases and 5 bases respectively, with 18 bases between them. The V gene's germline CDR1 is PRHDT and CDR2 FYEKMQ (reference sequence). CDR3 length: 15 amino acids. CDR3 amino acids: CASSRLQGRRTEAFF. For the CDR3, the DNA is TGTGCCAGCAGCCGGCTTCAAGGCAGAAGGACTGAAGCTTTCTTT.

The gene calls are TRBV4-3 and TRBJ2-7; 11 nucleotides align to TRBD2. J lost 5 bases, V lost 0 bases, and 3 bases had no gene match. CDR1 is LGHNA and CDR2 is YSLEER in the germline V gene. The CDR3 covers 15 residues. The CDR3, as DNA: TGCGCCAGCAGCCAAGATCTAGCGGGGGGCAACGAGCAGTACTTC. Translation gives CASSQDLAGGNEQYF.

This clone was found a few times. The J gene is TRBJ2-7, the V gene TRBV7-9; TRBD1 agrees at 12 bases. Germline V gene lookup returns CDR1 SEHNR and CDR2 FQNEAQ (reference sequence). This CDR3 region has 15 residues. The V and J ends lost 4 bases and 9 bases, in that order; junction bases with no gene match: 10. DNA for the CDR3: TGTGCCAGCAGCTCTGGGGACAGGGGGCGCGGGAGGCAGTACTTC. It is translated as CASSSGDRGRGRQYF.

This clone was found a few times. The V call is TRBV30, the J call TRBJ2-3, with D uncertain. This CDR3 comprises 13 residues. CDR1 and CDR2 from the germline V gene are GTSNPN and SVGIG (reference sequence). Trimming took 0 bases from V and 4 from J, leaving 8 bases between them. The CDR3 sequence is CAWSVSQPDTQYF. In nucleotides, the CDR3 is TGTGCCTGGAGTGTTTCTCAACCAGATACGCAGTATTTT.

This clone appeared a few times. CDR3 residues: CASSPFLRRDTEAFF. The DNA of the CDR3 is TGTGCCAGCAGCCCGTTTTTGCGGCGGGACACTGAAGCTTTCTTT. This sequence joins TRBV14 and TRBJ1-1; D unresolved. The V gene lost 4 bases and the J gene lost 3 bases, with 15 bases spanning the gap. CDR3 length: 15 amino acids. Looked up from germline, CDR1 is SGHDN and CDR2 is FVKESK.

The V call is TRBV29-1, the J call TRBJ1-4, with a possible D match to TRBD1 (6 bases). In germline, CDR1 is SQVTM, CDR2 ANQGSEA. This CDR3 comprises 15 residues. Trimming took 6 bases from V and 0 from J, leaving 14 bases between them. The CDR3 coding sequence is TGCAGCGTGTTGTACAGGGCTGCAACTAATGAAAAACTGTTTTTT. Amino acid sequence: CSVLYRAATNEKLFF.

This rearrangement joins TRBV19 to TRBJ1-2; D remains ambiguous. The CDR3 length is 15 residues. Trimming pared 2 bases from V and 4 bases from J, leaving 14 bases between. The germline gives CDR1 LNHDA, CDR2 SQIVND (reference sequence). This CDR3 is CASSISRSKIYGYTF. The CDR3 nucleotides read TGTGCCAGTAGTATAAGCAGGTCCAAGATCTATGGCTACACCTTC.

The V and J genes are TRBV2 and TRBJ2-3; TRBD2 agrees at 10 bases. CDR3 length: 14 residues. Germline CDR1 and CDR2: SNHLY and FYNNEI. V shed 10 bases and J 0 bases; nucleotides not matched to a gene: 4. The CDR3, as DNA: TGTGCCACCACACTAGCGGGGAGCACAGATACGCAGTATTTT. This translates into CATTLAGSTDTQYF.

This rearrangement joins TRBV28 to TRBJ1-1; 11 bases fit TRBD1. This CDR3 has 14 residues. With V trimmed by 3 bases and J by 4 bases, 1 base remained unmatched. Per the germline V gene, CDR1 is MDHEN and CDR2 is SYDVKM. The CDR3 spells CASSLGTGGTEAFF. CDR3 DNA sequence: TGTGCCAGCAGTTTGGGGACAGGGGGCACTGAAGCTTTCTTT. Variable domain in full (rest from reference TRBV28 and TRBJ1-1): DVKVTQSSRYLVKRTGEKVFLECVQDMDHENMFWYRQDPGLGLRLIYFSYDVKMKEKGDIPEGYSVSREKKERFSLILESASTNQTSMYLCASSLGTGGTEAFFGQGTRLTVV.

This clone came up a few times. V usage is TRBV30 and J usage is TRBJ2-7, with D tentatively TRBD1 or TRBD2 (6 bases each). In germline, CDR1 is GTSNPN, CDR2 SVGIG (reference sequence). The CDR3 extends over 14 amino acids. V was trimmed by 3 bases and J by 0 bases, leaving 12 bases between them. The CDR3 nucleotides are TGTGCCTGGAGCGGGGGCAGCGTCTCCTACGAGCAGTACTTC. It codes for CAWSGGSVSYEQYF.

This chain uses TRBV28 with TRBJ2-1, with D hard to call. V gave up 3 bases and J gave up 6 bases, with 9 bases separating them. This CDR3 spans 13 amino acids. Germline V gene data show CDR1 as MDHEN and CDR2 as SYDVKM. The CDR3 DNA is TGTGCCAGCAGTTTGTTTAGAACCAATGAGCAGTTCTTC. As protein: CASSLFRTNEQFF.

The rearrangement uses TRBV28 and TRBJ2-1; tentative D call: TRBD1 (6 bases). In germline, CDR1 is MDHEN, CDR2 SYDVKM. This CDR3 spans 17 amino acids. V was shortened by 4 bases and J by 1 base, with 17 bases between the two germline ends. In nucleotides, the CDR3 is TGTGCCAGCAGTTCACGTCGTGGGACACCTTCCTACAATGAGCAGTTCTTC. Translation gives CASSSRRGTPSYNEQFF.

The rearrangement joins TRBV7-2 to TRBJ2-1; 14 positions match TRBD2. The CDR3 spans 15 residues. The J segment lost 12 bases and the V segment lost 5 bases, leaving 9 bases of the junction unmatched. Germline assignment: CDR1 SGHTA and CDR2 FQGNSA. CDR3 nucleotide sequence: TGTGCCAGCAGCCCGACTAGCGGGGGGGCCACGGGGCAGTTCTTC. Translation: CASSPTSGGATGQFF.

The chain couples TRBV30 to TRBJ2-1, with 13 nucleotides matching TRBD2. CDR1 is GTSNPN and CDR2 is SVGIG in the germline V gene (reference sequence). This CDR3 comprises 15 residues. The V and J ends lost 5 bases and 3 bases, in that order; junction bases with no gene match: 4. In nucleotides, the CDR3 is TGTGCCTGGGCCCGGACTAGCGGGAGCTACAATGAGCAGTTCTTC. It specifies CAWARTSGSYNEQFF.